This T cell receptor (beta chain) derives from a study of cytomegalovirus exposure and HLA in healthy donors. The donors were part of the validation cohort, which consisted of over a hundred subjects and was separate from the first cohort of several hundred subjects. From germline, CDR1 is MNHEY and CDR2 SMNVEV (reference sequence). Losses at the gene ends were 3 bases for V and 10 bases for J; bases not matched to a gene: 2. The CDR3 sequence is 12 residues long. The data were produced by immunoSEQ multiplex PCR, yet TCRdb's version contains in-frame clones alone and is incomplete. The sample has approximately 230,000 clones, roughly 87% seen once.

The receptor was derived from a man aged 18 to 30 in good health and CMV-seropositive. The rearrangement links TRBV27 to TRBJ2-1; 8 bases line up with TRBD2. Sequences were obtained from PBMCs. The CDR3 nucleotides are TGTGCCAGCAGTTTTAGCGGGACGGAGCAGTTCTTC. Protein product: CASSFSGTEQFF.